This is a list of T cell receptor beta chains from one sample in a study of control samples from healthy donors and cancer patients. The protocol was immunoSEQ multiplex PCR, while the TCRdb copy is restricted to in-frame clones and leaves out a portion. This sample has 170,000 or so clones, with approximately 95% found just once. Material: blood. These receptor sequences come from a man aged 18 to 35 in good health. Both conserved end residues are part of each CDR3. A D gene is named only where the DNA matches it firmly. Size values are once, few and many counts, or a class for expanded clones, and some rows have none.

cdr3_length: 16; j_call: TRBJ1-2; v_call: TRBV19; clone_size: .; d_call: .; cdr3_aa: CASSSRPGAYNYGYTF; cdr3_nt: TGTGCCAGTAGTAGCCGGCCAGGAGCCTATAACTATGGCTACACCTTC
cdr3_length: 15; j_call: TRBJ2-7; v_call: TRBV2; clone_size: .; d_call: .; cdr3_aa: CASSEGAGLTYEQYF; cdr3_nt: TGTGCCAGCAGTGAAGGGGCAGGTCTAACCTACGAGCAGTACTTC
cdr3_length: 17; j_call: TRBJ2-6; v_call: TRBV12-5; clone_size: .; d_call: .; cdr3_aa: CASGLRRQADGANVLTF; cdr3_nt: TGTGCTAGTGGTTTGAGGAGACAGGCTGATGGGGCCAACGTCCTGACTTTC
cdr3_length: 13; j_call: TRBJ1-1; v_call: TRBV5-1; clone_size: .; d_call: .; cdr3_aa: CASSFSLNTEAFF; cdr3_nt: TGCGCCAGCAGCTTTAGTTTGAACACTGAAGCTTTCTTT
cdr3_length: 16; j_call: TRBJ2-1; v_call: TRBV6-4; clone_size: .; d_call: TRBD2; cdr3_aa: CASSPSGTKSYNEQFF; cdr3_nt: TGTGCCAGCAGTCCGTCCGGGACTAAATCTTACAATGAGCAGTTCTTC
cdr3_length: 15; j_call: TRBJ1-3; v_call: TRBV5-4; clone_size: .; d_call: .; cdr3_aa: CASSLGPSSGNTIYF; cdr3_nt: TGTGCCAGCAGCTTGGGGCCGAGCTCTGGAAACACCATATATTTT
cdr3_length: 16; j_call: TRBJ2-5; v_call: TRBV5-1; clone_size: .; d_call: TRBD2; cdr3_aa: CASSLPSSGGVETQYF; cdr3_nt: TGCGCCAGCAGCTTGCCCAGTAGCGGGGGAGTAGAGACCCAGTACTTC
cdr3_length: 17; j_call: TRBJ1-5; v_call: TRBV5-8; clone_size: .; d_call: TRBD1; cdr3_aa: CASSTGQGAGSNQPQHF; cdr3_nt: TGTGCCAGCAGCACGGGACAGGGGGCCGGCAGCAATCAGCCCCAGCATTTT
cdr3_length: 11; j_call: TRBJ1-2; v_call: TRBV29-1; clone_size: .; d_call: .; cdr3_aa: CSSRGFYGYTF; cdr3_nt: TGCAGCTCGAGAGGTTTTTATGGCTACACCTTC
cdr3_length: 15; j_call: TRBJ2-7; v_call: TRBV3-1/TRBV3-2; clone_size: .; d_call: TRBD2; cdr3_aa: CASSQGLALAYEQYF; cdr3_nt: TGTGCCAGCAGCCAGGGACTAGCTCTGGCCTACGAGCAGTACTTC
cdr3_length: 15; j_call: TRBJ2-5; v_call: TRBV9; clone_size: .; d_call: .; cdr3_aa: CASSGLAGPFETQYF; cdr3_nt: TGTGCCAGCAGCGGACTGGCAGGCCCATTCGAGACCCAGTACTTC
cdr3_length: 12; j_call: TRBJ1-1; v_call: TRBV10-2; clone_size: .; d_call: .; cdr3_aa: CASGTQNTEAFF; cdr3_nt: TGCGCCAGCGGGACACAGAACACTGAAGCTTTCTTT
cdr3_length: 19; j_call: TRBJ2-3; v_call: TRBV18; clone_size: .; d_call: TRBD2; cdr3_aa: CASSPPPSTSGGSTDTQYF; cdr3_nt: TGTGCCAGCTCACCACCCCCGAGTACTAGCGGGGGGAGCACAGATACGCAGTATTTT
cdr3_length: 21; j_call: TRBJ2-4; v_call: TRBV12-5; clone_size: .; d_call: TRBD2; cdr3_aa: CASDPNETSGGLLGAKNIQYF; cdr3_nt: TGTGCTAGTGACCCCAATGAGACTAGCGGGGGGCTCCTCGGAGCCAAAAACATTCAGTACTTC
cdr3_length: 13; j_call: TRBJ1-2; v_call: TRBV5-1; clone_size: .; d_call: .; cdr3_aa: CASSLGGYYGYTF; cdr3_nt: TGCGCCAGCAGCTTGGGGGGGTACTATGGCTACACCTTC
cdr3_length: 11; j_call: TRBJ1-3; v_call: TRBV28; clone_size: .; d_call: .; cdr3_aa: CASSLENTIYF; cdr3_nt: TGTGCCAGCAGTTTGGAAAACACCATATATTTT
cdr3_length: 16; j_call: TRBJ2-7; v_call: TRBV19; clone_size: .; d_call: TRBD1; cdr3_aa: CASSTARQGSPYEQYF; cdr3_nt: TGTGCCAGTAGTACAGCGAGACAGGGGTCCCCCTACGAGCAGTACTTC
cdr3_length: 16; j_call: TRBJ2-4; v_call: TRBV24-1; clone_size: .; d_call: .; cdr3_aa: CATSDPQRLAKNIQYF; cdr3_nt: TGTGCCACCAGTGATCCGCAGAGGTTGGCCAAAAACATTCAGTACTTC
cdr3_length: 13; j_call: TRBJ2-1; v_call: TRBV5-1; clone_size: .; d_call: .; cdr3_aa: CASSVGQNDEQFF; cdr3_nt: TGCGCCAGCAGCGTAGGACAGAACGATGAGCAGTTCTTC
cdr3_length: 13; j_call: TRBJ2-2; v_call: TRBV6-5; clone_size: .; d_call: .; cdr3_aa: CASRTSGTGELFF; cdr3_nt: TGTGCCAGCAGGACATCGGGCACCGGGGAGCTGTTTTTT
cdr3_length: 17; j_call: TRBJ1-6; v_call: TRBV5-4; clone_size: once; d_call: .; cdr3_aa: CASSLEGTKLRNSPLHF; cdr3_nt: TGTGCCAGCAGCTTGGAGGGGACGAAACTAAGGAATTCACCCCTCCACTTT
cdr3_length: 14; j_call: TRBJ2-2; v_call: TRBV5-4; clone_size: .; d_call: .; cdr3_aa: CASSLGLYTGELFF; cdr3_nt: TGTGCCAGCAGCTTGGGACTTTACACCGGGGAGCTGTTTTTT